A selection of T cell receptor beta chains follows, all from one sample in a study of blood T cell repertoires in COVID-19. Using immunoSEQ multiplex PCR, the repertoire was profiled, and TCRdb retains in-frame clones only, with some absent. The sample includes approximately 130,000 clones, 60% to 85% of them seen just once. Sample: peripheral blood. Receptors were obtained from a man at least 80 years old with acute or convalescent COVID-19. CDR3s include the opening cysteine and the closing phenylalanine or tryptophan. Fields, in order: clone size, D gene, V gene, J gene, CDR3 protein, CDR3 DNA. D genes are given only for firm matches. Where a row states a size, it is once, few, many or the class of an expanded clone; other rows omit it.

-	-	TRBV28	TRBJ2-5	CASSLWGAKTQYF	TGTGCCAGCAGTTTATGGGGCGCGAAGACCCAGTACTTC
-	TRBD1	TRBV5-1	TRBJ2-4	CASSPTGELAKNIQYF	TGCGCCAGCAGCCCCACAGGGGAGCTAGCCAAAAACATTCAGTACTTC
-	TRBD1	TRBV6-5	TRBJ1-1	CASCTGQGEAFF	TGTGCCAGCTGCACGGGACAGGGTGAAGCTTTCTTT
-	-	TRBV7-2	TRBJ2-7	CASSFSWQAPYEQYF	TGTGCCAGCAGCTTTTCTTGGCAGGCGCCCTACGAGCAGTACTTC
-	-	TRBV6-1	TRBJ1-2	CASSEAPIITIYGYTF	TGTGCCAGCAGTGAAGCTCCCATCATCACTATCTATGGCTACACCTTC
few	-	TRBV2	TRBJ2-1	CASSIIGTSGEQFF	TGTGCCAGCAGTATAATTGGGACTTCAGGTGAGCAGTTCTTC
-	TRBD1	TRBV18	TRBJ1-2	CASSLNRGRSYGYTF	TGTGCCAGCTCACTAAACAGGGGAAGGAGCTATGGCTACACCTTC
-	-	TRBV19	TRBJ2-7	CASSMALNRGLYEQYF	TGTGCCAGTAGTATGGCCCTGAACAGGGGACTTTACGAGCAGTACTTC
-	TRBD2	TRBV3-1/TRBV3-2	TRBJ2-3	CASSQTSGSTDTQYF	TGTGCCAGCAGCCAGACTAGCGGTAGCACAGATACGCAGTATTTT
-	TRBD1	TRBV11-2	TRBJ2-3	CASSLDYGQGYTQYF	TGTGCCAGCAGCTTAGACTACGGACAGGGGTATACGCAGTATTTT
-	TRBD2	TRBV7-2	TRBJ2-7	CASSSSSGTYEQYF	TGTGCCAGCAGCTCTTCTAGCGGGACCTACGAGCAGTACTTC
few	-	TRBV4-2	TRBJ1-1	CASSQNRVEAFF	TGTGCCAGCAGCCAAAATCGGGTTGAAGCTTTCTTT
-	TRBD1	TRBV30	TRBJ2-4	CAWTRTGPGAKNIQYF	TGTGCCTGGACCCGGACAGGCCCGGGGGCCAAAAACATTCAGTACTTC
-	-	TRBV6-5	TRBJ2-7	CASAEQGLNEQYF	TGTGCCAGCGCGGAACAGGGTTTAAACGAGCAGTACTTC
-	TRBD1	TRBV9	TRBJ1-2	CASSRDRVYHGYTF	TGTGCCAGCAGCCGGGACAGGGTCTATCATGGCTACACCTTC
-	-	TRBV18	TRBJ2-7	CASSPPGVGDEQYF	TGTGCCAGCTCACCACCCGGGGTTGGGGACGAGCAGTACTTC
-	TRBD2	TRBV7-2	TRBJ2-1	CASSPYGAGGVNEQFF	TGTGCCAGCAGCCCTTACGGGGCGGGGGGAGTCAATGAGCAGTTCTTC
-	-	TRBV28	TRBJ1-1	CASSPVFGGVSEAFF	TGTGCCAGCAGTCCTGTATTCGGGGGAGTTTCTGAAGCTTTCTTT
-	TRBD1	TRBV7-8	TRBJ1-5	CASSLAGGQNNQPQHF	TGTGCCAGCAGCTTAGCGGGGGGACAGAACAATCAGCCCCAGCATTTT
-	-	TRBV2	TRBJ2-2	CASTPRAKGGGELFF	TGTGCCAGCACCCCTAGGGCCAAAGGGGGCGGGGAGCTGTTTTTT
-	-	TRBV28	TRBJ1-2	CASSLGQSNGYTF	TGTGCCAGCAGTTTGGGGCAGTCGAATGGCTACACCTTC
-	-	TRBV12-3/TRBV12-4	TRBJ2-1	CASSFSNEQFF	TGTGCCAGCAGTTTTAGCAATGAGCAGTTCTTC
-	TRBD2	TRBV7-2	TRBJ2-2	CASSPGGSNTGELFF	TGTGCCAGCAGCCCGGGGGGTTCGAACACCGGGGAGCTGTTTTTT
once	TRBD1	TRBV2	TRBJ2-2	CATTGGALDTGELFF	TGTGCCACGACAGGGGGCGCGTTGGACACCGGGGAGCTGTTTTTT
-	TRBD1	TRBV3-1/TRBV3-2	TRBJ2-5	CASSQQTGVGETQYF	TGTGCCAGCAGCCAACAGACAGGGGTAGGAGAGACCCAGTACTTC